What follows are 29 T cell receptor beta chains derived from one specimen sequenced in a study of identical twins (dated by TCRdb to 2016 to 2017). Libraries were constructed by 5' RACE. TCRdb names Illumina HiSeq 2000 as the instrument used. The raw public reads went through TCRdb reprocessing: fastp at Q25, MiXCR clone calling, in-frame beta chains kept. Rows matching on CDR3 protein sequence are summarized as one entry with the most common DNA and genes. Present in this sample are 200,000 to 250,000 distinct CDR3 sequences, approximately 7% of which were seen just once. Clones ranked in the top ten supply 3.6% of the sample. These data were also filed under a second study, of yellow fever vaccine responses in identical twins.

Sequencing was done on a sample of memory (CD45RO+) T cells sorted from blood. This sample's cell subset or site label indicates: CD45RO+ enriched T cells. The source of these receptors is a woman younger than 35 in good health.

V and J are TRBV18 and TRBJ1-3; D remains unclear. The CDR3 runs to 16 residues. Trimming removed 0 bases from V and 3 bases from J, with 12 bases in between. Per germline, CDR1 KGHSH and CDR2 LQKENI. CDR3 bases: TGTGCCAGCTCACCACCGTCGGCAGTACTTGGAAACACCATATATTTT. Residues: CASSPPSAVLGNTIYF.

There are many counts of this clonotype. The V call is TRBV24-1, the J call TRBJ2-1; no clear D gene. V lost 6 bases, J lost 7 bases, and 15 bases lay in between. Germline CDR1 is KGHDR and CDR2 is SFDVKD. The CDR3 is 14 residues long. The DNA of the CDR3 is TGTGCCACCAGTCTGGTAGGCAACAAAAATGAGCAGTTCTTC. Protein sequence: CATSLVGNKNEQFF.

V gene TRBV27 combines with J gene TRBJ1-1; tentatively, D is TRBD1 (6 bases). The V and J ends lost 5 bases and 4 bases respectively, with 11 bases between them. This CDR3 is 13 amino acids long. Looked up from germline, CDR1 is MNHEY and CDR2 is SMNVEV (reference sequence). CDR3 residues: CASSKGVLTEAFF. The CDR3 DNA follows: TGTGCCAGCAGTAAGGGGGTTCTCACTGAAGCTTTCTTT.

Regarding this clonotype: Being one base from a much bigger clone, this may be a read error. The conserved closing phenylalanine or tryptophan is absent in this CDR3, likely reflecting a read error. V gene TRBV24-1 combines with J gene TRBJ2-3; no firm D call. Trimming took off 4 bases at V and 0 bases at J, with 10 bases between the two ends. CDR3 size: 15 residues. In germline, CDR1 is KGHDR, CDR2 SFDVKD. The CDR3 DNA sequence: TGTGCCACCAGTGACTCTGACAAGAGCACAGATACGCAGTATTTG. Its protein is CATSDSDKSTDTQYL.

The chain has TRBV27 and TRBJ2-7; 10 positions match TRBD2. CDR1 and CDR2 from the germline V gene are MNHEY and SMNVEV (reference sequence). V lost 3 bases and J lost 4; bases outside the gene matches: 12. This CDR3 region has 17 residues. CDR3 sequence (DNA): TGTGCCAGCAGTTTCGGAGCGGGGGGGCGCAAATGGTACGAGCAGTACGTC. Translating gives CASSFGAGGRKWYEQYV.

In its sample, this clonotype was seen a few times. The J gene is TRBJ1-5, the V gene TRBV3-1, with 7 positions matching TRBD1. CDR1 is LGHDT, CDR2 YNNKEL, per germline (reference sequence). There are 15 residues in the CDR3. Unmatched junction bases numbered 6, after V lost 1 base and J lost 6 bases. The CDR3 sequence: CASSQGPGGGQPQHF. Here the CDR3 DNA reads TGTGCCAGCAGCCAAGGCCCAGGGGGGGGTCAGCCCCAGCATTTT.

In this sample, this clonotype turned up many times. The chain recombines TRBV28 with TRBJ2-1; D is uncertain. CDR3 length: 16 residues. From germline, CDR1 is MDHEN and CDR2 SYDVKM. The V gene lost 6 bases and the J gene lost 0 bases, with 15 bases spanning the gap. This CDR3 reads CASSSPTVGSYNEQFF. Here the CDR3 DNA reads TGTGCCAGCAGCTCCCCGACGGTGGGCTCCTACAATGAGCAGTTCTTC.

This clonotype has only a few counts. This rearrangement joins TRBV6-1 to TRBJ2-1; D might be TRBD2 (5 bases). V was trimmed by 3 bases and J by 8 bases, leaving 17 bases between them. CDR1 is MNHNS, CDR2 SASEGT, per germline. The CDR3 length is 15 residues. The CDR3 protein is CASSEGSGGGDEQFF. CDR3 nucleotide sequence: TGTGCCAGCAGTGAGGGAAGCGGAGGAGGCGATGAGCAGTTCTTC.

This clonotype was found many times. This sequence joins TRBV4-1 and TRBJ1-2; the match to TRBD1 covers 9 bases. The germline gives CDR1 MGHRA, CDR2 YSYEKL. CDR3 length: 15 amino acids. With 0 bases clipped from V and 4 bases from J, the junction kept 3 bases outside the gene matches. The CDR3 nucleotides read TGCGCCAGCAGCCAAGAGGGGACAGGGCTCTATGGCTACACCTTC. Translating gives CASSQEGTGLYGYTF.

The chain employs TRBV20-1 and TRBJ2-3; D is unresolved. The CDR3 extends over 15 amino acids. The V gene's germline CDR1 is DFQATT and CDR2 SNEGSKA (reference sequence). The ends were cut back, 4 bases at V and 3 bases at J, with 17 bases in the middle. The CDR3: CSANPVDLGTDTQYF. The CDR3 coding sequence is TGCAGTGCTAATCCCGTAGATCTCGGAACAGATACGCAGTATTTT.

The rearrangement joins TRBV3-1 to TRBJ1-2; 7 nucleotides line up with TRBD1. The germline CDR1 and CDR2 sequences are LGHDT and YNNKEL (reference sequence). The V gene end was trimmed by 1 base and the J gene end by 4 bases; junction bases not matched to a gene: 9. The CDR3 sequence is 16 residues long. In DNA form, the CDR3 reads TGTGCCAGCAGCCAAGGCCGGACAGGTAGCAGCTATGGCTACACCTTC. It codes for CASSQGRTGSSYGYTF.

The genes are TRBV4-1 and TRBJ2-5; 10 bases line up with TRBD2. CDR1 is MGHRA, CDR2 YSYEKL, per germline. Trimming removed 1 base from V and 2 bases from J; junction bases left unmatched: 4. This CDR3 has 16 amino acids. This CDR3 is CASSQAGLALQETQYF. CDR3 in DNA: TGCGCCAGCAGCCAAGCGGGACTAGCGCTTCAAGAGACCCAGTACTTC.

This clonotype was recorded a few times. The V gene is TRBV20-1, the J gene TRBJ2-7; D call uncertain. CDR1 and CDR2 from the germline V gene are DFQATT and SNEGSKA (reference sequence). The CDR3 extends over 15 amino acids. V was shortened by 4 bases and J by 2 bases, with 18 bases between the two germline ends. CDR3 DNA sequence: TGCAGTGCTAACGTCTTCATGGGAAAGGCCTACGAGCAGTACGTC. This translates into CSANVFMGKAYEQYV.

This clonotype was counted at least ten times. CDR3 sequence: CASSFGEGSPLHF. The CDR3 DNA reads TGTGCCAGCAGCTTCGGGGAGGGATCACCCCTCCACTTT. The chain has TRBV7-9 and TRBJ1-6, with D unresolved. Germline CDR1 SEHNR, CDR2 FQNEAQ (reference sequence). V was shortened by 3 bases and J by 10 bases, with 10 bases between the two germline ends. The CDR3 has 13 amino acids.

The chain employs TRBV14 and TRBJ1-1, with D possibly TRBD1 on 5 matching bases. The V and J ends lost 4 bases and 6 bases respectively, with 9 bases between them. Germline assignment: CDR1 SGHDN and CDR2 FVKESK. The CDR3 sequence is 12 residues long. This CDR3 reads CASSRVGAEAFF. The CDR3 nucleotides read TGTGCCAGCAGCCGGGTGGGGGCTGAAGCTTTCTTT.

This clonotype has ten or more counts. The chain carries TRBV5-1 and TRBJ1-2; no reliable D call. The CDR3 has 13 amino acids. Germline lookup yields CDR1 SGHRS and CDR2 YFSETQ. Trimming cost V 0 bases and J 7 bases, with 10 bases left between them. In DNA, the CDR3 is TGCGCCAGCAGCTTGGACAGCGGCCTTGGCTACACCTTC. Translation: CASSLDSGLGYTF.

The chain couples TRBV20-1 to TRBJ2-5, with 8 bases lining up with TRBD2. The CDR3 has 17 residues. Per germline, CDR1 DFQATT and CDR2 SNEGSKA (reference sequence). The junction had 16 bases not matched to a gene; V was cut back by 2 bases and J by 5 bases. CDR3 sequence (DNA): TGCAGTGCTAGACGGGAGGAAGGGACTAGTTCTTTGGAGACCCAGTACTTC. Translating it yields CSARREEGTSSLETQYF.

This clonotype showed up many times. This chain links TRBV12-3 or TRBV12-4 with TRBJ2-1, with D possibly matching TRBD2 (5 bases). The CDR3 contains 16 residues. V was clipped by 6 bases and J by 6 bases, with 21 bases between them. CDR3 in amino acids: CASSSDLAWVRNEQFF. The CDR3 region has the DNA TGTGCCAGCAGCTCAGACCTAGCTTGGGTTCGCAATGAGCAGTTCTTC.

The J gene is TRBJ2-7, the V gene TRBV27; no firm D call. In germline, CDR1 is MNHEY, CDR2 SMNVEV (reference sequence). This CDR3 region has 13 residues. Trimming took off 5 bases at V and 6 bases at J, with 14 bases between the two ends. The CDR3 bases are TGTGCCAGCAGTAGAACTATCACGGGCGAGCAGTACTTC. Translated, it gives CASSRTITGEQYF.

This chain joins TRBV7-6 and TRBJ2-2; D perhaps matches TRBD1 (6 bases). The CDR3 consists of 17 residues. Between the trimmed V and J ends, which lost 1 base and 4 bases, there was a span of 16 bases. Germline V lookup: CDR1 SGHVS, CDR2 FNYEAQ. The CDR3 nucleotides read TGTGCCAGCAGCTTAGAACAGGGAACCCCTAGCACCGGGGAGCTGTTTTTT. It translates to CASSLEQGTPSTGELFF.

This clonotype was recorded a few times. The chain employs TRBV15 and TRBJ1-4; D gene ambiguous. Trimming removed 3 bases at V and 7 bases at J, with 9 bases between. Germline V lookup: CDR1 LNHNV, CDR2 YYDKDF (reference sequence). The CDR3 has 13 residues. Here the CDR3 DNA reads TGTGCCACCAGCAGGGGTTTTACTGAAAAACTGTTTTTT. Its translation is CATSRGFTEKLFF.

This clonotype was picked up many times. The chain recombines TRBV5-1 with TRBJ1-4; TRBD1 matches at 8 bases. The CDR3 is 16 amino acids. V lost 1 base to trimming and J lost 4 bases; unmatched junction nucleotides: 6. Germline CDR1 is SGHRS and CDR2 is YFSETQ. The chain's CDR3 is CASSLSGQEHNEKLFF. The CDR3 nucleotides read TGCGCCAGCAGCTTGTCGGGACAGGAACATAATGAAAAACTGTTTTTT.

Ten or more counts support this clonotype. The chain recombines TRBV9 with TRBJ2-1, with no clear D. Germline CDR1 and CDR2: SGDLS and YYNGEE. Trimming pared 2 bases from V and 6 bases from J, leaving 15 bases between. This CDR3 is built from 15 residues. CDR3 residues: CASSVVPGNTNEQFF. The CDR3 nucleotides read TGTGCCAGCAGCGTCGTTCCGGGTAACACCAATGAGCAGTTCTTC.

This clonotype was recorded many times. The rearrangement links TRBV29-1 to TRBJ2-2; no clear D. The germline V gene encodes CDR1 SQVTM and CDR2 ANQGSEA. The CDR3 is 12 residues long. V was shortened by 2 bases and J by 6 bases, with 7 bases between the two germline ends. The CDR3 sequence: CSVEYGPGELFF. The CDR3 DNA reads TGCAGCGTTGAATACGGGCCCGGGGAGCTGTTTTTT.

At least ten counts were recorded for this clonotype. CDR3 in DNA: TGTGCCAGCAGCATGATTGGGACTAGCGGTGAGCAGTTCTTC. It is translated as CASSMIGTSGEQFF. The J gene is TRBJ2-1, the V gene TRBV2; TRBD2 matches 11 bases. The ends lost 6 bases at V and 9 bases at J; junction bases unmatched: 7. Germline V gives CDR1 SNHLY, CDR2 FYNNEI. CDR3 length: 14 amino acids.

This clonotype was seen a handful of times. The chain uses TRBV9 and TRBJ2-3; D not certain. There are 14 residues in the CDR3. The V gene's germline CDR1 is SGDLS and CDR2 YYNGEE. With 1 base removed from V and 0 bases from J, the gap between germline ends came to 6 bases. DNA of the CDR3: TGTGCCAGCAGCGTAAGGCGCAGCACAGATACGCAGTATTTT. Translation gives CASSVRRSTDTQYF.

This clonotype was counted at least ten times. This chain connects TRBV12-3 or TRBV12-4 to TRBJ2-7; unclear D gene. Trimming left V 3 bases short and J 2 bases short, with 8 bases between. The CDR3 consists of 13 residues. CDR3 residues: CASSLGRPYEQYF. CDR3 DNA: TGTGCCAGCAGTTTGGGCAGGCCCTACGAGCAGTACTTC.

To note about this clonotype: This sequence may be a read error, since a much larger clone differs from it by one base. The chain links TRBV12-3 or TRBV12-4 to TRBJ1-2; D gene unclear. The CDR3 has 14 amino acids. The DNA of the CDR3 is TGTGCCAGCAGTTTGAGAGAGGGTGTCTATGGCGACACCTTC. This encodes CASSLREGVYGDTF.

This clonotype was counted ten times or more. V gene TRBV18 combines with J gene TRBJ2-2, with D possibly being TRBD1 (6 bases). Germline CDR1 KGHSH, CDR2 LQKENI. CDR3 length: 14 residues. V was shortened by 2 bases and J by 3 bases, with 7 bases between the two germline ends. CDR3 sequence: CASSPNRDTGELFF. The CDR3, as DNA: TGTGCCAGCTCACCAAACAGGGACACCGGGGAGCTGTTTTTT.